This T cell receptor beta chain derives from a study of T-cell reconstitution after alpha-beta-depleted transplantation in children. Study-level results: From newly produced T cells came most of the T-cell counts and diversity one year after transplant. Alpha-beta T cells present about two months after transplant were reported to originate from several hundred expanded graft clones.

Molecular barcoding with unique molecular identifiers was used for the TCRbeta library. TCRdb passed the PCR reads through MiXCR, listing each CDR3 protein once. The table shows 220,000 or so distinct CDR3 sequences, with less than 9% occurring only once. This clonotype was found many times. Its specificity is unknown. The CDR3 extends over 12 amino acids. The V and J ends lost 3 bases and 8 bases respectively, with 10 bases between them. The V gene's germline CDR1 is KGHSH and CDR2 LQKENI. The TCR originated in a male patient between 5 and 17 years old who had a stem cell transplant for acute lymphoblastic leukemia, so the T cells may come from the graft donor. The source material was PBMCs, mostly from graft donor cells, sampled 180 days after TCRalphabeta/CD19-depleted stem cell transplant. The chain combines TRBV18 with TRBJ1-1; a possible D gene is TRBD1 (5 bases). DNA of the CDR3: TGTGCCAGCTCACCGAAGGGGATCGAAGCTTTCTTT. Translated: CASSPKGIEAFF. The full variable domain, in which reference TRBV18 and TRBJ1-1 provide the parts outside the CDR3, is NAGVMQNPRHLVRRRGQEARLRCSPMKGHSHVYWYRQLPEEGLKFMVYLQKENIIDESGMPKERFSAEFPKEGPSILRIQQVVRGDSAAYFCASSPKGIEAFFGQGTRLTVV.